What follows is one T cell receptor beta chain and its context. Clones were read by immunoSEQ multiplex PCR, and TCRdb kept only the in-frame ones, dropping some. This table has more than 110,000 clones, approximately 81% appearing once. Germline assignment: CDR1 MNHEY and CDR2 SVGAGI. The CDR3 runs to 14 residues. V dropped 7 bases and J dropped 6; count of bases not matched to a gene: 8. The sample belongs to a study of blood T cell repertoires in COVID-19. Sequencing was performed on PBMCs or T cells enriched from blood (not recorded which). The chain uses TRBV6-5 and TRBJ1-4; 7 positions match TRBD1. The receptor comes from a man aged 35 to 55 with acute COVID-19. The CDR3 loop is CASNIQGFDEKLFF. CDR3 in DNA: TGTGCCAGCAACATACAGGGGTTTGATGAAAAACTGTTTTTT.